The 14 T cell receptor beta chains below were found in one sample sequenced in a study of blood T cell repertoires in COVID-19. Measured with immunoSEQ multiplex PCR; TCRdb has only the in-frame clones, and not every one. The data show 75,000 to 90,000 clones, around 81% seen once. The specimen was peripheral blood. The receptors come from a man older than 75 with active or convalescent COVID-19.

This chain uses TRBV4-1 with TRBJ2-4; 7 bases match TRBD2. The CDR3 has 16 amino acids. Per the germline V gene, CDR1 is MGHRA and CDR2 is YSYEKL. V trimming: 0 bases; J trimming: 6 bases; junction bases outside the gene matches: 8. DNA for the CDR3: TGCGCCAGCAGCCAAGACGGACTAGTTTCGGGAAACATTCAGTACTTC. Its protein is CASSQDGLVSGNIQYF.

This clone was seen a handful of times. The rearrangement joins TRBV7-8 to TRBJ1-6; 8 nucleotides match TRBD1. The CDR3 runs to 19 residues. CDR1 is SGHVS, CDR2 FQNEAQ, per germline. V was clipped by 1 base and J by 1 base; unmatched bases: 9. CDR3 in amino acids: CASSLGRRTGLSYNSPLHF. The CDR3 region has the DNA TGTGCCAGCAGCTTAGGCAGGAGGACAGGGCTGTCCTATAATTCACCCCTCCACTTT.

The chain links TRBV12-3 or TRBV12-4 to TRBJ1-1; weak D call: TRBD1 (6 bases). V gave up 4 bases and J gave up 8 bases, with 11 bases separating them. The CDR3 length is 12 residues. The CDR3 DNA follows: TGTGCCAGCAGTTCAGGGACATCAGAAGCTTTCTTT. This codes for CASSSGTSEAFF.

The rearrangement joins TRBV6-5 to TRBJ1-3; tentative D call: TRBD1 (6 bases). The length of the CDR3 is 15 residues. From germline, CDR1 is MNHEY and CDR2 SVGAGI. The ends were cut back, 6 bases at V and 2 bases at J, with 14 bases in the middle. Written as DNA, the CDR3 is TGTGCCAGCAGGGGGATGGACAGTACTGGAAACACCATATATTTT. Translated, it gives CASRGMDSTGNTIYF.

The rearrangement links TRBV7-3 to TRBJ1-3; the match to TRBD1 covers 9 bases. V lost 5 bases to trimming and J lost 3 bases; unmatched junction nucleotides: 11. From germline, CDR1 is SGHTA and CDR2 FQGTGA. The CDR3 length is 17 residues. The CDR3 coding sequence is TGTGCCAGCAGCCTACCAAACAGGGGGCATATTGGAAACACCATATATTTT. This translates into CASSLPNRGHIGNTIYF.

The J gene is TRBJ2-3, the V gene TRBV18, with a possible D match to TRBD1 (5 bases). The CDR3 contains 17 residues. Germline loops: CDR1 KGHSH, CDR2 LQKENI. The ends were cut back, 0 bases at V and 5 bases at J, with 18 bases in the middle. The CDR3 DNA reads TGTGCCAGCTCACCACCGCTGCTAGGGGTCGGTCAAGATACGCAGTATTTT. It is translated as CASSPPLLGVGQDTQYF.

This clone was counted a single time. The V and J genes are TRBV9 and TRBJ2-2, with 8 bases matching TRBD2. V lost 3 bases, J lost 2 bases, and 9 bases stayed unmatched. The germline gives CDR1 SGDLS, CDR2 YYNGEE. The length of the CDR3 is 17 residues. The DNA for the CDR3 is TGTGCCAGCAGCGACTTCTCGGGGGGGCGTAACACCGGGGAGCTGTTTTTT. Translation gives CASSDFSGGRNTGELFF.

The CDR3 coding sequence is TGTGCCTGGTCAGCGCCGGGCTACGAGCAGTACGTC. Encoded protein: CAWSAPGYEQYV. The chain is built from TRBV30 and TRBJ2-7, with unresolved D. The CDR3 sequence is 12 residues long. Germline V lookup: CDR1 GTSNPN, CDR2 SVGIG (reference sequence). Trimming stripped 5 bases from V and 3 bases from J, with 11 bases between.

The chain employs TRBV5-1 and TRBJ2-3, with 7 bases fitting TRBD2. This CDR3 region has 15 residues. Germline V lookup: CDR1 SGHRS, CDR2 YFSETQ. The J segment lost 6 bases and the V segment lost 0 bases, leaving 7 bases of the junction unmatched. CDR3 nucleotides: TGCGCCAGCAGCTTGGTGTCTAGCGGAGAGGATACGCAGTATTTT. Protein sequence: CASSLVSSGEDTQYF.

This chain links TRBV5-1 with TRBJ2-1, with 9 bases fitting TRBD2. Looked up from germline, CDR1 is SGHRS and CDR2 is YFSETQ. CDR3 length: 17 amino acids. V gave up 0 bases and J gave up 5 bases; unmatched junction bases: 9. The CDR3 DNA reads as TGCGCCAGCAGCTTGGCGCCTAGCGGGAAAATCCACAATGAGCAGTTCTTC. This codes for CASSLAPSGKIHNEQFF.

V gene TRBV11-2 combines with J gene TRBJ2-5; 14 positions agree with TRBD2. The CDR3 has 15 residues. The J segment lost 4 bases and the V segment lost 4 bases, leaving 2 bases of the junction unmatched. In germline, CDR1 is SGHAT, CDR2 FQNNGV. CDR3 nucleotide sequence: TGTGCCAGCAGCTCGGGACTAGCGGGGGCAGAGACCCAGTACTTC. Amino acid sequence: CASSSGLAGAETQYF.

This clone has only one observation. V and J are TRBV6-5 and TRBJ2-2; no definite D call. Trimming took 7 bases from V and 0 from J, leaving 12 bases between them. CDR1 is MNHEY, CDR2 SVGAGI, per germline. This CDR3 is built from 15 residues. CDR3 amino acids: CASIARHSNTGELFF. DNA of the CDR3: TGTGCCAGCATCGCCCGACACTCGAACACCGGGGAGCTGTTTTTT.

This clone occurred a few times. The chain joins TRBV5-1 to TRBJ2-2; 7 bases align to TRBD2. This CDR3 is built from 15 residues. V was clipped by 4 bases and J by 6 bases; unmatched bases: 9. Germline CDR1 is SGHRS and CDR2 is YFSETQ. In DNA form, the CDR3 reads TGCGCCAGCAGCCAGAGACTAGCTGAAGCCGGGGAGCTGTTTTTT. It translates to CASSQRLAEAGELFF.

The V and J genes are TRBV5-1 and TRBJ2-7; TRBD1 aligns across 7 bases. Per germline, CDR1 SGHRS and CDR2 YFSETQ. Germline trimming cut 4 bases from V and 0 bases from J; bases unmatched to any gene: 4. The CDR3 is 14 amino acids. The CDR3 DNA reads TGCGCCAGCAGCCTCCGGGACAGCTCCTACGAGCAGTACGTC. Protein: CASSLRDSSYEQYV.